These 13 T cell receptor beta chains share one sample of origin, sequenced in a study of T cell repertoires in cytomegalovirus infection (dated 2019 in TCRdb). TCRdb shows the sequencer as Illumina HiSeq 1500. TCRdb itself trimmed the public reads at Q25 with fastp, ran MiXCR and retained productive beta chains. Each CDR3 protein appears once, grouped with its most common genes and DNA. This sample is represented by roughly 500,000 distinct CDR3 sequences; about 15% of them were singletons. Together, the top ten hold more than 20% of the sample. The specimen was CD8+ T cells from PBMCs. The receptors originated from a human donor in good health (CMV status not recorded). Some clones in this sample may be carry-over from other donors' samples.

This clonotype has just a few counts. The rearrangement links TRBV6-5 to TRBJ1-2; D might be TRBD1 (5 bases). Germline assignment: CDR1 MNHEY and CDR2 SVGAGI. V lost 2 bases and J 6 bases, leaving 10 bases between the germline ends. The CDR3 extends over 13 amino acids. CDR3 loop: CASSYVPQDGYTF. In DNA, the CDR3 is TGTGCCAGCAGTTACGTCCCACAGGATGGCTACACCTTC.

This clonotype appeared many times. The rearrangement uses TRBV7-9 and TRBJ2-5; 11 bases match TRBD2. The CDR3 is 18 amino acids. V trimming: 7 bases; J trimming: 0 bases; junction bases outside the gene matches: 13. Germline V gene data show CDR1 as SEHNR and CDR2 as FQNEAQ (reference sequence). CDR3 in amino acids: CASTPPIAGGPYQETQYF. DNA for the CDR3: TGTGCCAGCACCCCGCCGATAGCGGGAGGGCCGTACCAAGAGACCCAGTACTTC.

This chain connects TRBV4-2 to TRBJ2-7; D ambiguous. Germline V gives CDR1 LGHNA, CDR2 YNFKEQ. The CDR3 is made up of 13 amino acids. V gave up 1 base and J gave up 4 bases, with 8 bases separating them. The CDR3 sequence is CASSQGASYEQYF. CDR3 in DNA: TGTGCCAGCAGCCAAGGAGCTAGTTACGAGCAGTACTTC.

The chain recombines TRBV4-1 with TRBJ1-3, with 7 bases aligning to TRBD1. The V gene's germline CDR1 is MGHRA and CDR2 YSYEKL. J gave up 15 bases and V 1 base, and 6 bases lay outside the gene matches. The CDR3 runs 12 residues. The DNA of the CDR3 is TGCGCCAGCAGCCAAGGTGGGACAGAAGAATATTTT. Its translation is CASSQGGTEEYF.

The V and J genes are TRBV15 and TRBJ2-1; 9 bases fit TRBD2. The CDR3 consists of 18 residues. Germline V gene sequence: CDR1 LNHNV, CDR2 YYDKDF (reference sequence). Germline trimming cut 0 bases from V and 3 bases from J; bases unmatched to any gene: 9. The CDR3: CATSRDLPSGDYYNEQFF. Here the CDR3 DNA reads TGTGCCACCAGCAGAGATCTTCCTAGCGGGGATTACTACAATGAGCAGTTCTTC.

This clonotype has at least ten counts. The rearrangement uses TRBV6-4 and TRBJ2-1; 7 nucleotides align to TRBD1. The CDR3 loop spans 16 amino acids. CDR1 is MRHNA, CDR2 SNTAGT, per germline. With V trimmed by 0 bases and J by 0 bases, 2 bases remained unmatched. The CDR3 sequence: CASSDSDRSSYNEQFF. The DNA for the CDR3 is TGTGCCAGCAGTGACTCGGACAGGAGCTCCTACAATGAGCAGTTCTTC.

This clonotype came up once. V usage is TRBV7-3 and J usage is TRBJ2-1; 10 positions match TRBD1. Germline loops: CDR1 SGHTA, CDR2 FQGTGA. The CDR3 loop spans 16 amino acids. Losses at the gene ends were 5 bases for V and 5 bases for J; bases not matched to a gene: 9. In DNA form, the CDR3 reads TGTGCCAGCAGCCCACAGGGGACAGGGGCGAACAATGAGCAGTTCTTC. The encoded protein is CASSPQGTGANNEQFF.

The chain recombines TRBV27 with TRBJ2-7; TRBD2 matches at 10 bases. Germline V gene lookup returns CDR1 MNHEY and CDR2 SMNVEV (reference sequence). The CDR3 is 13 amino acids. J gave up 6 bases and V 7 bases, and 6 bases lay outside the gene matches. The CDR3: CASISSGSLEQYF. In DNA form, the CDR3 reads TGTGCCAGCATTTCTAGCGGGAGTCTCGAGCAGTACTTC.

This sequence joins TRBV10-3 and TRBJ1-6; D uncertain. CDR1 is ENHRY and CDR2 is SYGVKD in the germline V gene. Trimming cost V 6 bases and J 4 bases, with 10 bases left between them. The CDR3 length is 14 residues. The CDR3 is CAISPEGYNSPLHF. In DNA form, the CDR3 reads TGTGCCATCAGCCCCGAGGGTTATAATTCACCCCTCCACTTT.

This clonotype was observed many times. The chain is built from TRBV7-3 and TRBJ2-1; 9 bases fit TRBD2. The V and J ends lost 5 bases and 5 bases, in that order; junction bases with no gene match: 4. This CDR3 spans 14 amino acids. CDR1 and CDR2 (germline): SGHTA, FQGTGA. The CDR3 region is CASSPSGENNEQFF. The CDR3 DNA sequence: TGTGCCAGCAGCCCTAGCGGGGAGAACAATGAGCAGTTCTTC.

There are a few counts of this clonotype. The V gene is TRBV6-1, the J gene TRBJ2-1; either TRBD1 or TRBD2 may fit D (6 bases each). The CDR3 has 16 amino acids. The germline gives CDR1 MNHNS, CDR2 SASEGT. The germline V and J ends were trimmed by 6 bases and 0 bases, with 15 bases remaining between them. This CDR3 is CASRQEGDSSYNEQFF. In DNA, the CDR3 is TGTGCCAGCAGGCAGGAGGGGGATTCCTCCTACAATGAGCAGTTCTTC.

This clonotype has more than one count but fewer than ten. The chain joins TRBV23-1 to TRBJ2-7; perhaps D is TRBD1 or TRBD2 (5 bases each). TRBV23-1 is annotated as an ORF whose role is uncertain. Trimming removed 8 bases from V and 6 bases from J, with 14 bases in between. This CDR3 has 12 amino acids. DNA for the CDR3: TGCGCCAGCCGTCCTCCGGGGCCCGAGCAGTACTTC. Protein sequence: CASRPPGPEQYF.

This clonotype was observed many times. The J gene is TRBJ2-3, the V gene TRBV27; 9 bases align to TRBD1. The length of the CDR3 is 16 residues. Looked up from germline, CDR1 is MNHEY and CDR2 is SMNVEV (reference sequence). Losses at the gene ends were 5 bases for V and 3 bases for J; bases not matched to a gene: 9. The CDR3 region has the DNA TGTGCCAGCAGTACCCGGGACAGGGACGGAACAGATACGCAGTATTTT. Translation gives CASSTRDRDGTDTQYF.